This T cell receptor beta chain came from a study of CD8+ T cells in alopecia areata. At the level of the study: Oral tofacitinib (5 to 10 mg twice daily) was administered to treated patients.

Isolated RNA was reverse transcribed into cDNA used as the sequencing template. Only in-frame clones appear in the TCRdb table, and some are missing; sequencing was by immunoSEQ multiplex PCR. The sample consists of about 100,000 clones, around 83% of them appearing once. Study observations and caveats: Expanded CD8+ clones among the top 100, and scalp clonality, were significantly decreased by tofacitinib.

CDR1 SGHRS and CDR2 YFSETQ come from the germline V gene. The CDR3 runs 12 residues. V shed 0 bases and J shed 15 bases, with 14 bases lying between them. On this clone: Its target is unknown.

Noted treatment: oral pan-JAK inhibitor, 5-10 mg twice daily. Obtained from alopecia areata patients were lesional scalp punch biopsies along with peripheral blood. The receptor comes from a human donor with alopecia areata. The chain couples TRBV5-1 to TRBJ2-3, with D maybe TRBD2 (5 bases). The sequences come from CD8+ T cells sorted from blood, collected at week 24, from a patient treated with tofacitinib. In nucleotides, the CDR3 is TGCGCCAGCAGCTTGGATACTAGGTTTTCCTATTTT. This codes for CASSLDTRFSYF.